Below, 9 T cell receptor beta chains from the same sample are listed, as sequenced in a study of cytomegalovirus exposure and HLA in healthy donors. Sequenced by immunoSEQ multiplex PCR; TCRdb stores in-frame clones only, minus some. The sample has under 95,000 clones; roughly 93% are singletons. The specimen was PBMCs. All receptors come from a man aged 30 to 45 in good health and CMV-seronegative.

CDR3: CASSSTVRDQPQHF. The CDR3 coding sequence is TGTGCCAGCAGCTCGACTGTCAGAGATCAGCCCCAGCATTTT. This chain links TRBV28 with TRBJ1-5; no reliable D call. Germline lookup yields CDR1 MDHEN and CDR2 SYDVKM. Trimming removed 6 bases from V and 5 bases from J, with 14 bases in between. The CDR3 runs 14 residues.

This chain links TRBV5-1 with TRBJ2-1; D is perhaps TRBD1 (5 bases). With 4 bases removed from V and 2 bases from J, the gap between germline ends came to 13 bases. The CDR3 extends over 15 amino acids. Germline V gene data show CDR1 as SGHRS and CDR2 as YFSETQ. The CDR3 reads CASSRQGLTYNEQFF. As DNA, the CDR3 is TGCGCCAGCAGCCGGCAGGGCCTCACCTACAATGAGCAGTTCTTC.

This clone was counted only a few times. The rearrangement links TRBV5-4 to TRBJ1-6, with 8 positions matching TRBD1. The CDR3 extends over 15 amino acids. Germline CDR1 reads SGHNT; CDR2 reads YYREEE (reference sequence). Losses at the gene ends were 7 bases for V and 4 bases for J; bases not matched to a gene: 7. The CDR3 sequence is CASYGQGDYNSPLHF. The CDR3 DNA follows: TGTGCCAGCTACGGACAGGGCGATTATAATTCACCCCTCCACTTT.

The chain employs TRBV10-1 and TRBJ2-2, with 7 positions matching TRBD1. Unmatched junction bases numbered 5, after V lost 3 bases and J lost 4 bases. The CDR3 contains 15 residues. Germline loops: CDR1 WNHNN, CDR2 SYGVQD (reference sequence). The CDR3 spells CASSEQGPGTGELFF. The CDR3 DNA is TGCGCCAGCAGTGAACAGGGGCCAGGCACCGGGGAGCTGTTTTTT.

The chain combines TRBV25-1 with TRBJ2-2; D call uncertain. Germline-derived CDR1 and CDR2 are MGHDK and SYGVNS. This CDR3 has 14 amino acids. V was cut by 3 bases and J by 1 base, with 6 bases left in between. The CDR3 DNA reads TGTGCCAGCAGTGACTGGCAGAACACCGGGGAGCTGTTTTTT. Protein: CASSDWQNTGELFF.

The chain recombines TRBV7-2 with TRBJ2-7; 9 positions match TRBD1. The CDR3 is 16 amino acids. From germline, CDR1 is SGHTA and CDR2 FQGNSA. V shed 1 base and J 6 bases; nucleotides not matched to a gene: 10. The CDR3 DNA sequence: TGTGCCAGCAGCTTAGGTCAGTTGGACAGGGGCAGCGAGCAGTACTTC. Encoded protein: CASSLGQLDRGSEQYF.

Here the CDR3 DNA reads TGTGCCAGCTCACAGGAGGGACGGATGAACACCGGGGAGCTGTTTTTT. Amino acid sequence: CASSQEGRMNTGELFF. The genes are TRBV18 and TRBJ2-2; TRBD2 is a possible D gene (6 bases). V was pared by 4 bases and J by 1 base, with 13 bases between. In germline, CDR1 is KGHSH, CDR2 LQKENI. This CDR3 has 16 residues.

The V and J genes are TRBV30 and TRBJ1-2; D is perhaps TRBD1 (5 bases). Germline V gives CDR1 GTSNPN, CDR2 SVGIG (reference sequence). Trimming pared 3 bases from V and 7 bases from J, leaving 9 bases between. CDR3 length: 11 residues. CDR3 protein: CAWSDGAGYTF. CDR3 nucleotides: TGTGCCTGGAGCGATGGGGCTGGCTACACCTTC.

This rearrangement joins TRBV28 to TRBJ2-5; 9 bases align to TRBD1. V was pared by 5 bases and J by 5 bases, with 9 bases of the junction left unmatched. CDR3 length: 15 residues. The V gene's germline CDR1 is MDHEN and CDR2 SYDVKM. The CDR3 bases are TGTGCCAGCAGTCCCGGACAGGGGTCCACGGAGACCCAGTACTTC. As protein: CASSPGQGSTETQYF.